This T cell receptor (beta chain) is from a study of OX40 agonist ivuxolimab in advanced cancers. Some background on the complete study: Ivuxolimab was an agonistic, fully human IgG2 monoclonal antibody directed against OX40 (CD134), a costimulatory receptor. Intravenous ivuxolimab was administered to patients every 2 weeks at six dose levels: 0.01, 0.1, 0.3, 1.5, 3 and 10 mg/kg. Peripheral TCRbeta sequencing aimed to test whether ivuxolimab altered TCR sequence diversity and caused clonal T-cell expansion. Prior anti-PD-1, anti-PD-L1 or anti-CTLA-4 therapy was permitted, and checkpoint inhibitors had been received by approximately 39% of dose-escalation patients. The paper covers the monotherapy dose-escalation part of the phase I ivuxolimab trial, which included N of about 50 patients. Partial responses were achieved by three dose-escalation patients, of whom one had hepatocellular carcinoma and two had cutaneous melanoma. Of the roughly 54 patients in dose escalation, about 20 had hepatocellular carcinoma, some 15 had melanoma, 9 had renal cell carcinoma and 9 had head and neck cancer. In the dose-escalation cohort, 82.7% of patients were male, and the mean age was 60 years with a range of roughly 23 to 79.

On this clone itself: No cognate antigen has been identified for it. Base quality data are lacking; no much larger clone is found one base away.

Patients with autoimmune disease history or receiving systemic immunosuppression were excluded from the trial. Peripheral blood for TCR sequencing was drawn from every dose cohort at baseline, at cycle 4 day 1 and at cycle 7 day 1. Samples were obtained from an open-label, multicenter, first-in-human phase I dose-escalation trial of ivuxolimab. The trial enrolled adults with locally advanced or metastatic head and neck squamous cell, hepatocellular, melanoma or renal cell carcinoma. CD4+ and CD8+ T cells were sorted separately from peripheral blood before TCR sequencing. To sequence the TCRbeta CDR3 region, genomic DNA was isolated from the sorted cells. The immunoSEQ Assay was used to sequence the TCRbeta CDR3 regions. TCRdb stores this immuneACCESS table with in-frame sequences only. Part of the clones is absent; in the studies checked, under half of the shortfall reflects unresolved V genes, and no reason is known for the rest. A total of some 70,000 clones appear in this sample, about 91% of them only once. 0.31% of the sample is taken by the ten largest.

The germline V gene sets CDR1 to SNHLY and CDR2 to FYNNEI. The CDR3 runs 13 amino acids, cysteine and phenylalanine included. Only CDR3 DNA is held: 39 bases, read in frame from base 1. V was cut back by 11 bases and J by 3 bases, leaving a gap of 16 bases between them. Study-wide conclusions, independent of this receptor: Low levels of normalized T-cell clonal expansion were also shown by some nonresponding patients. On average, CD8+ T cells showed more expanded clones than CD4+ T cells after ivuxolimab. The antigen specificity of the peripheral T cells that underwent clonal expansion was not determined. Clonal expansion of both CD4+ and CD8+ blood T cells was observed from baseline to week 6 at doses 0.1 to 3.0 mg/kg. In the 0.1-3.0 mg/kg groups, partial responders had among the lowest normalized peripheral clonal expansion, particularly in CD8+ T cells.

Specimen: CD4+ or CD8+ T cells sorted from blood, collected in a trial of the OX40 agonist ivuxolimab. The chain is assembled from TRBV2 and TRBJ1-2; matching of 5 bases hints at TRBD1 as the D gene. The sequence was obtained from an adult with an advanced solid tumor such as melanoma, head and neck, liver or kidney cancer. The CDR3 protein: CAGGPSGYYGYTF. The base sequence is TGTGCCGGAGGCCCGTCAGGGTACTATGGCTACACCTTC. Extended through the reference TRBV2 and TRBJ1-2 proteins, this CDR3 yields the full variable domain: EPEVTQTPSHQVTQMGQEVILRCVPISNHLYFYWYRQILGQKVEFLVSFYNNEISEKSEIFDDQFSVERPDGSNFTLKIRSTKLEDSAMYFCAGGPSGYYGYTFGSGTRLTVV.